These T cell receptor beta chains were read from a single sample in a study of breast tumors, draining lymph nodes, adjacent tissues. TCRdb processed the multiplex PCR reads anew with MiXCR; each CDR3 protein has one entry. The profile covers some 130,000 distinct CDR3 sequences, with just under 20% appearing a single time and over 3% taken by the ten largest. Input material: axillary lymph node tissue. These receptors were collected from a female donor with breast cancer. Some clones in this sample may be carry-over from other donors' samples. The conserved cysteine and the conserved F or W are not part of the CDR3 here. The order of the fields is D gene, V gene, J gene, CDR3 protein. A D gene is named only where the DNA matches it firmly.

TRBD2,TRBV3-1,TRBJ2-7,ASSQDFRGDMAQEQY
TRBD2,TRBV30,TRBJ2-1,AWSLAGLNEQF
-,TRBV20-1,TRBJ1-6,SAGDGSHNSPLH
TRBD2,TRBV7-6,TRBJ2-5,ASSQAPGSGGAKTQY
-,TRBV5-1,TRBJ1-6,ASQASVIYNSPLH
TRBD2,TRBV24-1,TRBJ2-2,ATSDPSGTSSTGELF
-,TRBV20-1,TRBJ1-5,SASSIGRGFRSNQPQH
-,TRBV10-2,TRBJ2-7,ASSDSSYEQY
TRBD1,TRBV7-2,TRBJ1-5,ASSVHRQGSNQPQH
-,TRBV7-7,TRBJ2-2,ASSRTWSGELF
TRBD2,TRBV19,TRBJ2-1,ASSFPYGTSNEQF
TRBD2,TRBV20-1,TRBJ2-2,SAAPSGGSPAGELF
-,TRBV7-9,TRBJ1-1,ASSLGTATI
-,TRBV9,TRBJ2-1,ASSVGNADGNEQF
TRBD1,TRBV30,TRBJ1-2,AWSVRGQGDGYT
-,TRBV12-3/TRBV12-4,TRBJ1-4,ASSFPRVANEKLF
-,TRBV12-3/TRBV12-4,TRBJ1-1,ASSPRTAHTEAF
-,TRBV2,TRBJ1-2,ASSQVTNYGYT
TRBD1,TRBV10-3,TRBJ2-5,AISRQGGETQY
-,TRBV7-2,TRBJ2-5,ASNIRGLSLQETQY
-,TRBV28,TRBJ2-3,ASSPLASTDTQY
TRBD2,TRBV18,TRBJ2-1,ASSPTAGTHNEQF
-,TRBV19,TRBJ2-2,ASRLNPAGGELF
TRBD2,TRBV11-3,TRBJ2-1,ASSLGGTSGTEQF